The sequence of this T cell receptor (beta chain) was determined in a study of OX40 agonist ivuxolimab in advanced cancers. Study at large: Dose-escalation cases comprised hepatocellular carcinoma, melanoma, renal cell or head and neck cancer. Three dose-escalation patients had partial responses: one with hepatocellular carcinoma and two with cutaneous melanoma.

Germline-derived CDR1 and CDR2 are MGHRA and YSYEKL. There are 18 residues in the CDR3. Trimming pared 1 base from V and 2 bases from J, leaving 20 bases between. Study-wide results and limits: Partial responders dosed at 0.1-3.0 mg/kg displayed clonal expansion ranking among the lowest.

Produced via immunoSEQ multiplex PCR; TCRdb's table is partial and in-frame only. There are under 85,000 clones in the sample; around 87% occur only once, and over 0.2% lies in the top ten. Notes on this clone: Its target is unknown.

The sequenced sample was CD4+ or CD8+ T cells sorted from blood, obtained in a trial of the OX40 agonist ivuxolimab. The receptor's source is an adult with an advanced solid tumor such as melanoma, head and neck, liver or kidney cancer. This chain links TRBV4-1 with TRBJ1-2; a possible D gene is TRBD1 (6 bases). CDR3 sequence reads: CASSQVGGAKSFNYGYTF. In DNA form, the CDR3 reads TGCGCCAGCAGCCAAGTCGGGGGGGCGAAATCGTTCAACTATGGCTACACCTTC.